This T cell receptor (beta chain) derives from a study of cytomegalovirus exposure and HLA in healthy donors. Points from the study as a whole: CMV serostatus was the only immune exposure information that was available.

Use of 60 Vbeta and 13 Jbeta primers characterized the PCR. Libraries were prepared by immunoSEQ multiplex PCR; TCRdb keeps only in-frame clonotypes and omits some of them. The data contain some 110,000 clones, 55% to 65% of them singletons. Germline V gene sequence: CDR1 SGHNT, CDR2 YYREEE (reference sequence). This CDR3 has 12 residues. Trimming stripped 0 bases from V and 4 bases from J, with 4 bases between. In regard to this clone: What it recognizes is unknown.

Sequencing input: PBMCs. The sequence derives from a woman between 25 and 40 years old in good health and CMV-seronegative. The rearrangement uses TRBV5-4 and TRBJ1-2; no clear D gene. CDR3 in DNA: TGTGCCAGCAGCTTGGCCGGCTATGGCTACACCTTC. Amino acid sequence: CASSLAGYGYTF.